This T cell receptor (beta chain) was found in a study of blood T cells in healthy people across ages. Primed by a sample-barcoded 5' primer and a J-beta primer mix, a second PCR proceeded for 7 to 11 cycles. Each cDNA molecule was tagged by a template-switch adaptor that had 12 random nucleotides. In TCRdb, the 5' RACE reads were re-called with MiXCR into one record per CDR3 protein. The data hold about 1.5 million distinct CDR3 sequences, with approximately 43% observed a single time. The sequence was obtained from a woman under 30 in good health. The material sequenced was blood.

This CDR3 is CASSIRGPSTDTQYF. DNA for the CDR3: TGTGCCAGCAGCATCAGGGGGCCGAGCACAGATACGCAGTATTTT. The rearrangement uses TRBV6-5 and TRBJ2-3; 8 bases align to TRBD1. The germline CDR1 and CDR2 sequences are MNHEY and SVGAGI. The V and J ends lost 6 bases and 0 bases, in that order; junction bases with no gene match: 5. The CDR3 spans 15 residues.